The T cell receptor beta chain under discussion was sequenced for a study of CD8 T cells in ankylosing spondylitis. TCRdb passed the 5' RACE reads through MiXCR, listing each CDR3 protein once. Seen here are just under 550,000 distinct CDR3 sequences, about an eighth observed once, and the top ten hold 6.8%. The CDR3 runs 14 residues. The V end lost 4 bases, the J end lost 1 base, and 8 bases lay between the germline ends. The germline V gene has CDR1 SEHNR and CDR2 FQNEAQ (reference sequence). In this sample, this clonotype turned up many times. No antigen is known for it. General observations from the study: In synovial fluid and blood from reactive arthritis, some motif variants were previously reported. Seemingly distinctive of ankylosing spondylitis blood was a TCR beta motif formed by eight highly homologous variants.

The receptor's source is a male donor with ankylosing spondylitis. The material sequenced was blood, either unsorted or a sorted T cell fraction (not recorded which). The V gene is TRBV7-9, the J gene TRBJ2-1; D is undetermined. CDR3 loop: CASSSGDSYNEQFF. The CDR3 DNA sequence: TGTGCCAGCAGCTCAGGCGATTCCTACAATGAGCAGTTCTTC. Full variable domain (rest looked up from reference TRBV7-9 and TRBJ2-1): DTGVSQNPRHKITKRGQNVTFRCDPISEHNRLYWYRQTLGQGPEFLTYFQNEAQLEKSRLLSDRFSAERPKGSFSTLEIQRTEQGDSAMYLCASSSGDSYNEQFFGPGTRLTVL.